Following are 7 T cell receptor beta chains from one sample sequenced in a study of cytomegalovirus exposure and HLA in healthy donors. The PCR contained 60 Vbeta and 13 Jbeta primers. This table comes from immunoSEQ multiplex PCR, and its TCRdb copy is limited to in-frame clones, with some not included. The data show approximately 150,000 clones, roughly 80% seen once. Material for sequencing was PBMCs. Receptors originate from a man younger than 35 in good health and CMV-seropositive.

V is TRBV18 and J is TRBJ1-1, with 7 nucleotides matching TRBD1. V lost 3 bases and J lost 5; bases outside the gene matches: 9. Germline assignment: CDR1 KGHSH and CDR2 LQKENI. The CDR3 length is 15 residues. The CDR3 sequence is CASSPPGTVSTEAFF. The CDR3 DNA is TGTGCCAGCTCACCCCCGGGGACAGTAAGTACTGAAGCTTTCTTT.

The sample holds one count of this clone. V usage is TRBV6-5 and J usage is TRBJ2-3; 9 bases line up with TRBD2. The CDR3 loop spans 14 amino acids. Germline CDR1 is MNHEY and CDR2 is SVGAGI. Losses at the gene ends were 6 bases for V and 4 bases for J; bases not matched to a gene: 5. In nucleotides, the CDR3 is TGTGCCAGCAGGTCGGGACTAGCATCAGATACGCAGTATTTT. Its translation: CASRSGLASDTQYF.

The chain recombines TRBV5-1 with TRBJ2-5; no clear D gene. Trimming took 0 bases from V and 11 from J, leaving 14 bases between them. CDR3 size: 13 residues. In germline, CDR1 is SGHRS, CDR2 YFSETQ. CDR3 sequence: CASSLAPEQEQYF. CDR3 nucleotide sequence: TGCGCCAGCAGCTTGGCGCCTGAGCAAGAGCAGTACTTC.

The chain recombines TRBV5-4 with TRBJ2-2, with a possible D match to TRBD2 (7 bases). V shed 7 bases and J shed 3 bases, with 16 bases lying between them. CDR1 and CDR2 from the germline V gene are SGHNT and YYREEE (reference sequence). CDR3 length: 15 amino acids. CDR3 region: CASGRGNRDTGELFF. The CDR3 bases are TGTGCCAGCGGGCGGGGGAACAGGGACACCGGGGAGCTGTTTTTT.

As DNA, the CDR3 is TGTGCCAGCAGCCCGTCAGGGGGGACTAGCGGGAGGTATACGCAGTATTTT. It specifies CASSPSGGTSGRYTQYF. The chain combines TRBV13 with TRBJ2-3, with 15 bases that match TRBD2. The V gene end was trimmed by 5 bases and the J gene end by 7 bases; junction bases not matched to a gene: 10. Germline CDR1 PRHDT, CDR2 FYEKMQ (reference sequence). CDR3 size: 17 residues.

This clone has just a few counts. J is TRBJ2-7 and V is TRBV5-1; D is perhaps TRBD1 (6 bases). Germline assignment: CDR1 SGHRS and CDR2 YFSETQ. The CDR3 sequence is 14 residues long. The V gene lost 3 bases and the J gene lost 3 bases, with 13 bases spanning the gap. CDR3 sequence (DNA): TGCGCCAGCAGCTCCCGGGACACCAACTACGAGCAGTACTTC. This gives the protein CASSSRDTNYEQYF.

This clone has just one count. The chain has TRBV30 and TRBJ2-1; TRBD2 matches 10 bases. V shed 2 bases and J 0 bases; nucleotides not matched to a gene: 7. CDR3 length: 17 amino acids. Per germline, CDR1 GTSNPN and CDR2 SVGIG (reference sequence). DNA for the CDR3: TGTGCCTGGAGTATTACTAGCGGGAAGGTCTCCTACAATGAGCAGTTCTTC. This gives the protein CAWSITSGKVSYNEQFF.